This TCR beta chain was retrieved from a study of cytomegalovirus exposure and HLA in healthy donors. Study-wide results and limits: Most TCRs appeared rarely, but some public TCRs recurred in many donors. Researchers counted roughly 150 TCR beta chains as cytomegalovirus-associated.

Assay used: immunoSEQ multiplex PCR; TCRdb lists only in-frame clones, some missing. The sample consists of about 110,000 clones, about 94% of them appearing once. The CDR3 has 15 amino acids. CDR1 is SGHTA, CDR2 FQGTGA, per germline. Trimming took 5 bases from V and 2 from J, leaving 15 bases between them. A remark on this clone: Its antigen is unidentified.

The origin of this receptor is a woman younger than 35 in good health and CMV-seronegative. Sequences were obtained from PBMCs. The V gene is TRBV7-3, the J gene TRBJ2-5; maybe TRBD2 (5 bases). The CDR3, as DNA: TGTGCCAGCAGCCCATATGCGGGTGAACAAGAGACCCAGTACTTC. Protein product: CASSPYAGEQETQYF.